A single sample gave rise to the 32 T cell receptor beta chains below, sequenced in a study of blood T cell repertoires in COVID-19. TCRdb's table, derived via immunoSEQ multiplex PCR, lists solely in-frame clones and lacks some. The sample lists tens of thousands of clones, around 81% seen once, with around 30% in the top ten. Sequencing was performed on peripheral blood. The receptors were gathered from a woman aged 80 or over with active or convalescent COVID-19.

The DNA for the CDR3 is TGTGCCAGCAGTTCCAACCCGGGACAGGGAAAAAACATTCAGTACTTC. It specifies CASSSNPGQGKNIQYF. The chain combines TRBV6-6 with TRBJ2-4, with 9 bases fitting TRBD1. Trimming removed 4 bases from V and 4 bases from J; junction bases left unmatched: 8. The V gene's germline CDR1 is MNHNY and CDR2 SVGAGI (reference sequence). The CDR3 runs 16 residues.

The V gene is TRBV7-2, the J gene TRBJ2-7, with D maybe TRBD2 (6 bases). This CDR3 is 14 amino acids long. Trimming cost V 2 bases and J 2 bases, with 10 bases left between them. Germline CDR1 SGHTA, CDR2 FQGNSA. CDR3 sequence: CASSLSAGPYEQYF. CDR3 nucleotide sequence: TGTGCCAGCAGCTTATCAGCGGGTCCCTACGAGCAGTACTTC.

CDR3 nucleotide sequence: TGTGCCAGTTATCTAGGGACTCCGGGGATGAATGGCTACACCTTC. Protein sequence: CASYLGTPGMNGYTF. This chain links TRBV19 with TRBJ1-2, with a possible D match to TRBD1 (5 bases). V lost 8 bases and J lost 6, with 22 bases in between. CDR1 is LNHDA, CDR2 SQIVND, per germline (reference sequence). CDR3 size: 15 residues.

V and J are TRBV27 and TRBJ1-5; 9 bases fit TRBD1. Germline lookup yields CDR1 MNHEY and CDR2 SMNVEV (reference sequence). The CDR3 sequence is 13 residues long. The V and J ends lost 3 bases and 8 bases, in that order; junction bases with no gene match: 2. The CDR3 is CASSFRTGEPQHF. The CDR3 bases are TGTGCCAGCAGTTTTCGGACAGGGGAGCCCCAGCATTTT.

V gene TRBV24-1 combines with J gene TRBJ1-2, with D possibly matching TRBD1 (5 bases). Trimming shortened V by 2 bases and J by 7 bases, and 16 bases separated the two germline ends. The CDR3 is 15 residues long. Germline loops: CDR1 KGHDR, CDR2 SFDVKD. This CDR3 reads CATSDWGGDRGGYTF. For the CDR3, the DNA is TGTGCCACCAGTGATTGGGGGGGGGATCGCGGTGGCTACACCTTC.

The CDR3 sequence: CASTPRGWTEAFF. The CDR3 DNA follows: TGTGCCAGCACTCCGAGGGGGTGGACTGAAGCTTTCTTT. The chain joins TRBV12-3 or TRBV12-4 to TRBJ1-1; perhaps TRBD1 as D (6 bases). The length of the CDR3 is 13 residues. The V end lost 7 bases, the J end lost 5 bases, and 14 bases lay between the germline ends.

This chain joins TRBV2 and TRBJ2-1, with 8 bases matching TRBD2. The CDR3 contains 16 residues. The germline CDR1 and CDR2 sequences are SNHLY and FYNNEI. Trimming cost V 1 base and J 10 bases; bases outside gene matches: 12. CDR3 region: CASSEVIAGTLAEQFF. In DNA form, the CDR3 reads TGTGCCAGCAGTGAAGTCATAGCGGGGACCCTCGCCGAGCAGTTCTTC.

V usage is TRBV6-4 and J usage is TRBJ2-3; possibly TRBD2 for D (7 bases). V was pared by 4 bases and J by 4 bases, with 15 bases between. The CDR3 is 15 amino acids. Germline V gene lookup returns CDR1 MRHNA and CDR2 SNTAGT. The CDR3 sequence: CASSAQGGIADTQYF. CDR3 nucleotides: TGTGCCAGCAGTGCACAGGGAGGGATAGCAGATACGCAGTATTTT.

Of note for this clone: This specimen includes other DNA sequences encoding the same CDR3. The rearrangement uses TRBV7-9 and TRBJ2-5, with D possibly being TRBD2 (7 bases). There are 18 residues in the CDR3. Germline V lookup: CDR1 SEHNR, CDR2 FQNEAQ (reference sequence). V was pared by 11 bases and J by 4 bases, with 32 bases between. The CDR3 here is CACWGTRGAPRHGETQYF. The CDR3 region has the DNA TGTGCCTGCTGGGGCACTCGGGGGGCCCCCCGCCACGGAGAGACCCAGTACTTC.

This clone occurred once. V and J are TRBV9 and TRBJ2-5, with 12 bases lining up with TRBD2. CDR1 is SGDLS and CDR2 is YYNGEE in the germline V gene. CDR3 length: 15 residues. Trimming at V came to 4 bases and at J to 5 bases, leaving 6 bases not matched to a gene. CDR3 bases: TGTGCCAGCAGCCTCGCTAGCGGGGGGGGTGAGACCCAGTACTTC. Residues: CASSLASGGGETQYF.

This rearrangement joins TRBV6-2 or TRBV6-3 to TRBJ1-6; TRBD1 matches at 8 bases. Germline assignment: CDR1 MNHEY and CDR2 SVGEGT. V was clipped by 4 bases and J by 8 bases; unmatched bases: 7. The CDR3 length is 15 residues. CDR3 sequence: CASSLRTGKDSPLHF. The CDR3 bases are TGTGCCAGCAGTTTACGGACAGGGAAGGATTCACCCCTCCACTTT.

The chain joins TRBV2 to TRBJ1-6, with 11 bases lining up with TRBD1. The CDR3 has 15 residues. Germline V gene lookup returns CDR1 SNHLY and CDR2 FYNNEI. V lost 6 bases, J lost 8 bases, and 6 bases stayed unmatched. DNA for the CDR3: TGTGCCAGCAGGGCCCGGACAGGGGGCGATTCACCCCTCCACTTT. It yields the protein CASRARTGGDSPLHF.

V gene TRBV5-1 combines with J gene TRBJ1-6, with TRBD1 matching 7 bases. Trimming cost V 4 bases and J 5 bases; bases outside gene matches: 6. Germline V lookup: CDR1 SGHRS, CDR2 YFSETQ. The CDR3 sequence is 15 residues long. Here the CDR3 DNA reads TGCGCCAGCAGCGTTCGACAGGGCGATAATTCACCCCTCCACTTT. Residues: CASSVRQGDNSPLHF. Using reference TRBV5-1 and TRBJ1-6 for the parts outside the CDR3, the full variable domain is KAGVTQTPRYLIKTRGQQVTLSCSPISGHRSVSWYQQTPGQGLQFLFEYFSETQRNKGNFPGRFSGRQFSNSRSEMNVSTLELGDSALYLCASSVRQGDNSPLHFGNGTRLTVT.

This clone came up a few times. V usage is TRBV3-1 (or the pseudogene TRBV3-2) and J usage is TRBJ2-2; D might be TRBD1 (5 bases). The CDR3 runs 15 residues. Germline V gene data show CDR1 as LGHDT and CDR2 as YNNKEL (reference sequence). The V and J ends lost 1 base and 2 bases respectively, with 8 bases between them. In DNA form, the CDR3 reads TGTGCCAGCAGCCAAGGTGGGGCCAACACCGGGGAGCTGTTTTTT. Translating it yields CASSQGGANTGELFF.

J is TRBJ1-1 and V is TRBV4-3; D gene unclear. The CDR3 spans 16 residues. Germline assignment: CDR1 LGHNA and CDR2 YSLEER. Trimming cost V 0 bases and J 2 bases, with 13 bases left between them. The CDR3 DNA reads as TGCGCCAGCAGCCAAGATCGGTTACAGCCAAACACTGAAGCTTTCTTT. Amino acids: CASSQDRLQPNTEAFF.

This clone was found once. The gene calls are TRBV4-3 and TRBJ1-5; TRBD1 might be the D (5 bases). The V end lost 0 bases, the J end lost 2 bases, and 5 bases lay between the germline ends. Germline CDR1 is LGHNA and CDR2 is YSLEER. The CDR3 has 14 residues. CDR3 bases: TGCGCCAGCAGCCAAGAAGGGGGCAATCAGCCCCAGCATTTT. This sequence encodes CASSQEGGNQPQHF.

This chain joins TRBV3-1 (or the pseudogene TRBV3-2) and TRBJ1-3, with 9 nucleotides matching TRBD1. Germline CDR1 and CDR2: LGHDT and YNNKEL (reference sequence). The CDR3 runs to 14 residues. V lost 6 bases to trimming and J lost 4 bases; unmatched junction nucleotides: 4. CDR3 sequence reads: CASREQGAGNTIYF. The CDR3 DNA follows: TGTGCCAGCAGGGAACAGGGGGCCGGAAACACCATATATTTT.

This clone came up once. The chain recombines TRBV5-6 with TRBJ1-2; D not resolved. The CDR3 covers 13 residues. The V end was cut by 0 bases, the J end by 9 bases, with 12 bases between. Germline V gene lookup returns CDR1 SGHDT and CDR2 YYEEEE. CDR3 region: CASSLDSPYRYTF. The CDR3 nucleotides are TGTGCCAGCAGCTTGGACAGTCCTTATCGCTACACCTTC.

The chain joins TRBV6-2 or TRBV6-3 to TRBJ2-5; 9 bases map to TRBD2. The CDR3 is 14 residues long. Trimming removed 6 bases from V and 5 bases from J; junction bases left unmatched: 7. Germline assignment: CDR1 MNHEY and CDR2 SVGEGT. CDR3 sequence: CASSLGGGAETQYF. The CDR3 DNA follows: TGTGCCAGCAGCCTCGGCGGGGGGGCGGAGACCCAGTACTTC.

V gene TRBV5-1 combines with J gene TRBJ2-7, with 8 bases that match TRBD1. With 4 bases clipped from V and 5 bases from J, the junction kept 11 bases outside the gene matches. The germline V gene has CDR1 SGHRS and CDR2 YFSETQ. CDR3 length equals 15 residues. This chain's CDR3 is CASSPLQGAANEQYF. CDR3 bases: TGCGCCAGCAGCCCACTCCAGGGGGCGGCCAACGAGCAGTACTTC. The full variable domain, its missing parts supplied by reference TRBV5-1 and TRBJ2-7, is KAGVTQTPRYLIKTRGQQVTLSCSPISGHRSVSWYQQTPGQGLQFLFEYFSETQRNKGNFPGRFSGRQFSNSRSEMNVSTLELGDSALYLCASSPLQGAANEQYFGPGTRLTVT.

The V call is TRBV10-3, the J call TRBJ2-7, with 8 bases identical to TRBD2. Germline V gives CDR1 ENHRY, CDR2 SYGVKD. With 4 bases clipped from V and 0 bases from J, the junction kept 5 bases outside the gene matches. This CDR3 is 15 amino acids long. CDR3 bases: TGTGCCATCAGTGGAATAGCGGGGCTCTCCTACGAGCAGTACTTC. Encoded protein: CAISGIAGLSYEQYF.

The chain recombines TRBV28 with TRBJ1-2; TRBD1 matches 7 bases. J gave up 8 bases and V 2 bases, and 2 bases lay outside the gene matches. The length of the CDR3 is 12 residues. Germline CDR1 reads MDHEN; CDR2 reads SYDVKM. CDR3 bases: TGTGCCAGCAGTTTAGCAGGGGGAGGCTACACCTTC. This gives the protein CASSLAGGGYTF.

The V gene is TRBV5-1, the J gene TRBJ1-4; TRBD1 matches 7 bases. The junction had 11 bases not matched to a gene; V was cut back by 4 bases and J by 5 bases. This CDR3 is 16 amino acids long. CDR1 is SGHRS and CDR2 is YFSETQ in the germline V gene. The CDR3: CASSTTGTAKNEKLFF. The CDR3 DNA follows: TGCGCCAGCAGCACCACCGGGACAGCAAAAAATGAAAAACTGTTTTTT.

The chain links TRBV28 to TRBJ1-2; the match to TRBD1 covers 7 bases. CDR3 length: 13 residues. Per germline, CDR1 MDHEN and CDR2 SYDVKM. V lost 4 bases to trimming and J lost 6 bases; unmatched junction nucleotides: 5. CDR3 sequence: CASSSGTVHGYTF. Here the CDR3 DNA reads TGTGCCAGCAGTTCCGGGACAGTCCATGGCTACACCTTC.

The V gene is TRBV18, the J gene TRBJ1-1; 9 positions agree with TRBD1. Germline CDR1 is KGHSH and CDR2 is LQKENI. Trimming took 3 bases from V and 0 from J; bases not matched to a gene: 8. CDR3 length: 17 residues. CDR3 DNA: TGTGCCAGCTCACCGCGGGGACAGGGCTATGTGAACACTGAAGCTTTCTTT. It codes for CASSPRGQGYVNTEAFF.

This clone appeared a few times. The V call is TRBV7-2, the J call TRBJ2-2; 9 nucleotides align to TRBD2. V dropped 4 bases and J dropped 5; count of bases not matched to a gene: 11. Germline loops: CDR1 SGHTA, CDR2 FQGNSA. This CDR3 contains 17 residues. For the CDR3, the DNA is TGTGCCAGCAGCTCCCGGACTAGCGTAAGCTCAACCGGGGAGCTGTTTTTT. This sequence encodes CASSSRTSVSSTGELFF.

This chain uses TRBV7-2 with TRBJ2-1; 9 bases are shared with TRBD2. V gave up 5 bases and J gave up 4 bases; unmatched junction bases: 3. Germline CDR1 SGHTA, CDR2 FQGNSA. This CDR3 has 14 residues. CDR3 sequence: CASSQLAGYNEQFF. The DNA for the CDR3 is TGTGCCAGCAGCCAACTAGCGGGTTACAATGAGCAGTTCTTC.

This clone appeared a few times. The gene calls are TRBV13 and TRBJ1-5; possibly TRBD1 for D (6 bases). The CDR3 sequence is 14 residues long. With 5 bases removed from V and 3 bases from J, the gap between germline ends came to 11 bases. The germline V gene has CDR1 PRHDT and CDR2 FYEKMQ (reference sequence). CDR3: CASSRGQFNQPQHF. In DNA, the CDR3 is TGTGCCAGCAGCCGAGGACAGTTCAATCAGCCCCAGCATTTT.

CDR3 bases: TGTGCCAGCAGTTACGTACACCAACAAGAGACCCAGTACTTC. It yields the protein CASSYVHQQETQYF. V and J are TRBV6-2 or TRBV6-3 and TRBJ2-5; D gene ambiguous. CDR1 is MNHEY, CDR2 SVGEGT, per germline. Trimming cost V 2 bases and J 2 bases, with 9 bases left between them. The CDR3 sequence is 14 residues long.

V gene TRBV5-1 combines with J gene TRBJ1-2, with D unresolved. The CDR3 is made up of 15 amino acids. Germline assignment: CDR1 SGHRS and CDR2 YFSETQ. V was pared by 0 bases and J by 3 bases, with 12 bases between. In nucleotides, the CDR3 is TGCGCCAGCAGCTTGGACAGCACGGTGGACTATGGCTACACCTTC. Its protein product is CASSLDSTVDYGYTF.

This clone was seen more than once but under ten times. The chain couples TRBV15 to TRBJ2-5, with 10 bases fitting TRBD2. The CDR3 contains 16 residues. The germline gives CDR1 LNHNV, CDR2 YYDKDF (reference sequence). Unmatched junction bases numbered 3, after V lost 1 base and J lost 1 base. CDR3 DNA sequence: TGTGCCACCAGCAGAGGAGCGGGGGGGGTCCAAGAGACCCAGTACTTC. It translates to CATSRGAGGVQETQYF.

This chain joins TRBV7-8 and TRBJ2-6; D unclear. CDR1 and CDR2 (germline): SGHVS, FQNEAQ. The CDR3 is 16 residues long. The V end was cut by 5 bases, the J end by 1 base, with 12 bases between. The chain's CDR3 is CASSPNHGSGANVLTF. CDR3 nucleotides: TGTGCCAGCAGCCCCAACCACGGGTCTGGGGCCAACGTCCTGACTTTC.